This T cell receptor (beta chain) stems from a study of beta chain features in type 1 diabetes. Study in general: Patients looked much like healthy donors when it came to age, gender and cell yields.

Study results and limitations: In every one of the four CD4+ subsets, TCRB CDR3s were moderately but significantly shorter in Type 1 diabetes patients. Fewer junction insertions and more nucleotide deletions appeared in type 1 diabetes patients.

To note about this clone: What it recognizes is unknown.

CDR1 is LNHDA, CDR2 SQIVND, per germline (reference sequence). Trimming pared 5 bases from V and 2 bases from J, leaving 14 bases between. The CDR3 is made up of 15 amino acids. As every portion of the isolated RNA was reverse transcribed, the sequencing read expressed TCRB transcripts. Only in-frame clones appear in the TCRdb table, and some are missing; sequencing was by immunoSEQ multiplex PCR. The sample yields 300,000 or so clones, approximately 8.2% seen once. V and J are TRBV19 and TRBJ2-3, with D perhaps TRBD1 (5 bases). This sequence was found in a woman aged 18-29 years in good health. The sample comprised central memory CD4+ T cells from blood. CDR3 sequence reads: CASSAYRQLTDTQYF. For the CDR3, the DNA is TGTGCCAGTAGTGCCTATCGACAGCTCACAGATACGCAGTATTTT. Using reference TRBV19 and TRBJ2-3 for the parts outside the CDR3, the full variable domain is DGGITQSPKYLFRKEGQNVTLSCEQNLNHDAMYWYRQDPGQGLRLIYYSQIVNDFQKGDIAEGYSVSREKKESFPLTVTSAQKNPTAFYLCASSAYRQLTDTQYFGPGTRLTVL.